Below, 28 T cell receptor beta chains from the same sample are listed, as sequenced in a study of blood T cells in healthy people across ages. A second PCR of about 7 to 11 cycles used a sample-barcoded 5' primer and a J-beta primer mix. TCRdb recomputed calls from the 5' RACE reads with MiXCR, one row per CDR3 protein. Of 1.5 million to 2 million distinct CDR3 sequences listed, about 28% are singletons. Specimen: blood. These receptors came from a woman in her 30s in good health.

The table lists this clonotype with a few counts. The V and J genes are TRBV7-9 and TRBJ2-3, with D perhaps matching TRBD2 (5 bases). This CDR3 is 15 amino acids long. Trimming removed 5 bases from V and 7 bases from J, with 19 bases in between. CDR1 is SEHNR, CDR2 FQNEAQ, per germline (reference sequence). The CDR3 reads CASSPGSIEGNTQYF. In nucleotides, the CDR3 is TGTGCCAGCAGCCCCGGGTCCATCGAGGGAAATACGCAGTATTTT.

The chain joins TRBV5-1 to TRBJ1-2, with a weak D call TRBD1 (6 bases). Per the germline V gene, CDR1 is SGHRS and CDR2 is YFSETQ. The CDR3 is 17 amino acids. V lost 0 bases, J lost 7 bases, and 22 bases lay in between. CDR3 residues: CASSLEPPGVQYGGYTF. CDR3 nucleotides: TGCGCCAGCAGCTTGGAGCCCCCAGGGGTACAATACGGTGGCTACACCTTC.

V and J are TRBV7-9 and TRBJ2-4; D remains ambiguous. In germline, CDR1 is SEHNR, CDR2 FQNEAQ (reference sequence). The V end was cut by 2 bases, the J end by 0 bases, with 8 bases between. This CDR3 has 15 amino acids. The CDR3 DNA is TGTGCCAGCAGCTTACTATCCGGAGCCAAAAACATTCAGTACTTC. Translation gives CASSLLSGAKNIQYF.

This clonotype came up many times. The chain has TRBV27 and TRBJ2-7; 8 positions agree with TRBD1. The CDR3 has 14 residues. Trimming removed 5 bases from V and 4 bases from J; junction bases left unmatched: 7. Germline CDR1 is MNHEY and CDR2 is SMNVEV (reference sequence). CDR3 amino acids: CASSLTGVEYEQYF. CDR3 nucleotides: TGTGCCAGCAGTCTGACAGGGGTTGAATACGAGCAGTACTTC.

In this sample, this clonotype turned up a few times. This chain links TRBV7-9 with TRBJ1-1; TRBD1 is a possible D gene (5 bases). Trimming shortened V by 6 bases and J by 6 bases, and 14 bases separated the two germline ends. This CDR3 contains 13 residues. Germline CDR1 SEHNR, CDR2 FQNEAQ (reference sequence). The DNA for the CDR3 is TGTGCCAGCAGTTGGGGACCAAGGGCTGAAGCTTTCTTT. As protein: CASSWGPRAEAFF.

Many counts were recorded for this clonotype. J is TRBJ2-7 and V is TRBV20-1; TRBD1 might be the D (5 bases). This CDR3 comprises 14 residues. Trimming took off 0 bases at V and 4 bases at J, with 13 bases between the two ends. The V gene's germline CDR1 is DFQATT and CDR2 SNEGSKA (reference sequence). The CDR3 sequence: CSAREGLGVYEQYF. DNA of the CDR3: TGCAGTGCTAGAGAGGGTCTAGGGGTGTACGAGCAGTACTTC.

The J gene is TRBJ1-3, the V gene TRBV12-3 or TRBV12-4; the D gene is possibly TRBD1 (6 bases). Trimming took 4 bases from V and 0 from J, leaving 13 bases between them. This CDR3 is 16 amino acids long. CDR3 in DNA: TGTGCCAGCAGTTGGGGGGCCACTTCCTCTGGAAACACCATATATTTT. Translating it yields CASSWGATSSGNTIYF.

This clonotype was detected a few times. The CDR3 DNA follows: TGCGCCAGCAGGCCGACTAGCGGGAGGAGGAATGAGCAGTTCTTC. This codes for CASRPTSGRRNEQFF. The chain recombines TRBV4-1 with TRBJ2-1; 13 bases are a match to TRBD2. CDR3 length: 15 residues. Germline CDR1 reads MGHRA; CDR2 reads YSYEKL. V was pared by 6 bases and J by 7 bases, with 6 bases of the junction left unmatched.

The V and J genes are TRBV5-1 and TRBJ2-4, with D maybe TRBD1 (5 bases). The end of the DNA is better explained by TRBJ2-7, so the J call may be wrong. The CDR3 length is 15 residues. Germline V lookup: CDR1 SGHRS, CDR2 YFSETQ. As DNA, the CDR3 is TGCGCCAGCAGCTTGGAAGGGGTTGGGTCCTACGAGCAGTACTTC. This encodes CASSLEGVGSYEQYF.

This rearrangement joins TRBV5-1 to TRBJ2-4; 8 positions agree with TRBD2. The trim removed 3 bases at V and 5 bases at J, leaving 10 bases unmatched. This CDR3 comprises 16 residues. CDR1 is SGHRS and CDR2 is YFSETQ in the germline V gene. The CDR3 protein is CASSSREEMGENIQYF. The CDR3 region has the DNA TGCGCCAGCAGCTCGCGGGAGGAGATGGGCGAAAACATTCAGTACTTC.

This chain's CDR3 is CASSRGSLPNYEQYF. The CDR3 DNA sequence: TGTGCCAGCAGTAGAGGGTCGCTCCCCAATTACGAGCAGTACTTC. The chain links TRBV6-5 to TRBJ2-7; tentatively, D is TRBD2 (5 bases). This CDR3 has 15 residues. CDR1 is MNHEY and CDR2 is SVGAGI in the germline V gene. With 5 bases removed from V and 4 bases from J, the gap between germline ends came to 18 bases.

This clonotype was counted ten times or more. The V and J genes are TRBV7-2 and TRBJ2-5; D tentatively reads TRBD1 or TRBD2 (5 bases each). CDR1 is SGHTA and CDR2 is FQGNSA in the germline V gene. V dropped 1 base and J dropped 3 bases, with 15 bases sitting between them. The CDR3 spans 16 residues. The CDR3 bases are TGTGCCAGCAGCTTAGTGAGGGTGTTGGGGGAAGAGACCCAGTACTTC. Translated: CASSLVRVLGEETQYF.

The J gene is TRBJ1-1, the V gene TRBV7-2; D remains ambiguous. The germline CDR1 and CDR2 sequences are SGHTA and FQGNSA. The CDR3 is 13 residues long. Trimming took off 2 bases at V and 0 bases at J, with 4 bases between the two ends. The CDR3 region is CASSLYVNTEAFF. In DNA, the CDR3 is TGTGCCAGCAGCTTATATGTGAACACTGAAGCTTTCTTT.

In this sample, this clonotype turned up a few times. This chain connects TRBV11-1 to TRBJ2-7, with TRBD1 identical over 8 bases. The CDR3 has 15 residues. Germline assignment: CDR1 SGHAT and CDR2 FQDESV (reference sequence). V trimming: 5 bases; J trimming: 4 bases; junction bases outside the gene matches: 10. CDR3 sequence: CASSHQTGQGYEQYF. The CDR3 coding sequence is TGTGCCAGCAGCCACCAAACCGGACAGGGATACGAGCAGTACTTC.

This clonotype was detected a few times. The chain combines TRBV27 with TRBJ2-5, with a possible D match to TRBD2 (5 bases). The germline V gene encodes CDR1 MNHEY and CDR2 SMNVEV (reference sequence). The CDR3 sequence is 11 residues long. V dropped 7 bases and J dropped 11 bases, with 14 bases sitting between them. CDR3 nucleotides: TGTGCCAGCACCGTTGGTGGGGAGCAGTACTTC. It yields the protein CASTVGGEQYF.

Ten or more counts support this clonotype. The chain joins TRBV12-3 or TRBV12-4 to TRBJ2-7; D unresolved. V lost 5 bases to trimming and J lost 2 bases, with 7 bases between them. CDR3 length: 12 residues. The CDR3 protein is CASSGPPYEQYF. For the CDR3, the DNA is TGTGCCAGCAGTGGGCCTCCCTACGAGCAGTACTTC.

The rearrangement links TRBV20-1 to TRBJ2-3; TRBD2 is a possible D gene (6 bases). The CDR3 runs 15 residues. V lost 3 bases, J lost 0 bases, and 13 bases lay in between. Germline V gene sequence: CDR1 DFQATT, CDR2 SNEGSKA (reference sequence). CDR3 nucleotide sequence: TGCAGTGCTAGGAATTTCCGGGAGAGCACAGATACGCAGTATTTT. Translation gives CSARNFRESTDTQYF.

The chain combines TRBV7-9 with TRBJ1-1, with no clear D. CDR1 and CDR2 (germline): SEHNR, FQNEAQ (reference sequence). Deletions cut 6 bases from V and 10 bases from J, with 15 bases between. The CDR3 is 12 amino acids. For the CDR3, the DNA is TGTGCCAGCAGGTTTACGCTGGCCCCAGCTTTCTTT. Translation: CASRFTLAPAFF.

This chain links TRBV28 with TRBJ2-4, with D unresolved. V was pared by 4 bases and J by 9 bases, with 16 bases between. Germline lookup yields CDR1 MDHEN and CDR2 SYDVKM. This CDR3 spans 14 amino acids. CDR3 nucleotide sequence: TGTGCCAGCAGTTATACAAGGGTGGAGCGCATTCAGTACTTC. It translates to CASSYTRVERIQYF.

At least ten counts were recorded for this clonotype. As DNA, the CDR3 is TGCAGCGGAGGGGAGGCCGGGGAGCTGTTTTTT. This sequence encodes CSGGEAGELFF. The chain is built from TRBV29-1 and TRBJ2-2; a weak D match, TRBD2 (6 bases). Germline V gene sequence: CDR1 SQVTM, CDR2 ANQGSEA. The CDR3 totals 11 residues. Trimming pared 7 bases from V and 6 bases from J, leaving 9 bases between.

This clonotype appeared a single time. The CDR3: CSALRGSLGGDGYTF. The CDR3 DNA reads TGCAGTGCTCTTCGCGGATCGCTTGGTGGCGATGGCTACACCTTC. This rearrangement joins TRBV20-1 to TRBJ1-2; D not resolved. V was pared by 5 bases and J by 6 bases, with 22 bases between. There are 15 residues in the CDR3. CDR1 is DFQATT, CDR2 SNEGSKA, per germline (reference sequence).

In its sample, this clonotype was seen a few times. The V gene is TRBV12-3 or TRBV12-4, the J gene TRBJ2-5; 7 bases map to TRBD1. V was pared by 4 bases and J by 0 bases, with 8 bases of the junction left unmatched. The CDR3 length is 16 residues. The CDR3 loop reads CASSYPGQRYQETQYF. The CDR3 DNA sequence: TGTGCCAGCAGTTACCCGGGACAGCGGTACCAAGAGACCCAGTACTTC.

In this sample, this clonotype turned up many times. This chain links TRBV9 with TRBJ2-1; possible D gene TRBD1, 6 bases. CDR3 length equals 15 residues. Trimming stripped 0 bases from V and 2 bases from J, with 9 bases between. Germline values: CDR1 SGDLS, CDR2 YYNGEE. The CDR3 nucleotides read TGTGCCAGCAGCGTAGCAGGGGAACCCTACAATGAGCAGTTCTTC. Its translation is CASSVAGEPYNEQFF.

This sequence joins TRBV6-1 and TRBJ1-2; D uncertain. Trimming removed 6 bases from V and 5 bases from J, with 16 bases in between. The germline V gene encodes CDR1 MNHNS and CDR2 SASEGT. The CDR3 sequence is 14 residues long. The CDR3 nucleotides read TGTGCCAGCAGAGGATCCAGGAGGAGATATGGCTACACCTTC. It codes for CASRGSRRRYGYTF.

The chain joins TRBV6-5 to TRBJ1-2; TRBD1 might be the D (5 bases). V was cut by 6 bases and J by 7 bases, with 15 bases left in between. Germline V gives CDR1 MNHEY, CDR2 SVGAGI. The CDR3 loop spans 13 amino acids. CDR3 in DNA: TGTGCCAGCAGGCGACAGAAGTACTGTGGCTACACCTTC. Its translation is CASRRQKYCGYTF.

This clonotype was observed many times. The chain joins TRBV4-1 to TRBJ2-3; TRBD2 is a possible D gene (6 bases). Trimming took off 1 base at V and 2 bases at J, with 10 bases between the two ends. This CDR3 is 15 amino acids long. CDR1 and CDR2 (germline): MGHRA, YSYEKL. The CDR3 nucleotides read TGCGCCAGCAGCCAAGTGGGAGGCCTCACAGATACGCAGTATTTT. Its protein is CASSQVGGLTDTQYF.

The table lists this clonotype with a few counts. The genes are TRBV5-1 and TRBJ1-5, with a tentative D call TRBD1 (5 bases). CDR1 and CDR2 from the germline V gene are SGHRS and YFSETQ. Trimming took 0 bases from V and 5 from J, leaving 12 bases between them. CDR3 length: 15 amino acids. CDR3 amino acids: CASSLAGRMDQPQHF. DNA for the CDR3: TGCGCCAGCAGCTTGGCAGGGCGTATGGATCAGCCCCAGCATTTT.

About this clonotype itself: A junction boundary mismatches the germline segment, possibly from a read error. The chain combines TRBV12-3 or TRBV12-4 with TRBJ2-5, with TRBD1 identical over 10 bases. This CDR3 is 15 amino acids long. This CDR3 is CSSSAGTGVRYKQYF. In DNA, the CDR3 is TGTTCCAGCAGTGCTGGGACAGGGGTCCGATACAAGCAGTACTTC.